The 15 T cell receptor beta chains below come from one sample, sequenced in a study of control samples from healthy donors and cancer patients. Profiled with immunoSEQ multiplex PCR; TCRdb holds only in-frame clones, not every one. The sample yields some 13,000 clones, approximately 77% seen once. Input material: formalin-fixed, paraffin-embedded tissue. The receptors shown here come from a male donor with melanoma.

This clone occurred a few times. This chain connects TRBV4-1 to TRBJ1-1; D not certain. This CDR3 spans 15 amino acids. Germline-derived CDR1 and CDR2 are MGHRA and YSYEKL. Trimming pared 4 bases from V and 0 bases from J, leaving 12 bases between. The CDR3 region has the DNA TGCGCCAGCAGCCGAACCGGGCCTTTGAACACTGAAGCTTTCTTT. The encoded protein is CASSRTGPLNTEAFF.

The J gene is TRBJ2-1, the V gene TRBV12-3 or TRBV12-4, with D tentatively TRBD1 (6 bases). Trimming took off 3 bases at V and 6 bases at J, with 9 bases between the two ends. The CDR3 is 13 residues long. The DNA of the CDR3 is TGTGCCAGCAGTTTTAGGACAGTCAATGAGCAGTTCTTC. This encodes CASSFRTVNEQFF.

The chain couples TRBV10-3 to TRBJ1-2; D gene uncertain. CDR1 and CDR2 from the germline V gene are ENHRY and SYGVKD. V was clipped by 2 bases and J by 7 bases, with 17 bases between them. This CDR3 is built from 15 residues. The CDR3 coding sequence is TGTGCCATCAGTGAGGTCGGTGGCATCGTCCGTGGCTACACCTTC. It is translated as CAISEVGGIVRGYTF.

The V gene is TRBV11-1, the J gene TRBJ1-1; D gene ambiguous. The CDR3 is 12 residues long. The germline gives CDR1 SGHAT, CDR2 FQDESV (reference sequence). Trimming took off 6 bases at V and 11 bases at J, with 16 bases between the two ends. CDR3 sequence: CASREGERRAFF. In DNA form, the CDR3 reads TGTGCCAGCAGAGAGGGCGAACGACGGGCTTTCTTT.

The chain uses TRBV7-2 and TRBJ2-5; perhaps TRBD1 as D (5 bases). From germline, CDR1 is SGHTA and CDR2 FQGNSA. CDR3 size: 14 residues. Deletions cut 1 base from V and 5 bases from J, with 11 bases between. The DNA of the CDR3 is TGTGCCAGCAGCTTAGATCGGCGACAGGAGACCCAGTACTTC. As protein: CASSLDRRQETQYF.

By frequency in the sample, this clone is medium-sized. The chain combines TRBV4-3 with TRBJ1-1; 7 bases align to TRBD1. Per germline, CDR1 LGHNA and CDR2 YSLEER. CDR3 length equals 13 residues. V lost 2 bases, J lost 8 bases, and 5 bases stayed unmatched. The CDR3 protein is CASSQRTGREAFF. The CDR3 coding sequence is TGCGCCAGCAGCCAAAGGACAGGTCGCGAAGCTTTCTTT.

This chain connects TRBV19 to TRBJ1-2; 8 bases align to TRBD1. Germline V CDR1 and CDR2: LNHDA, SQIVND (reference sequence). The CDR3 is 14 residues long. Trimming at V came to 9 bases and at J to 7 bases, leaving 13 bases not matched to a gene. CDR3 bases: TGTGCCAGCGGCGATCAGGGGGCAATCGGTGGCTACACCTTC. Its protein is CASGDQGAIGGYTF.

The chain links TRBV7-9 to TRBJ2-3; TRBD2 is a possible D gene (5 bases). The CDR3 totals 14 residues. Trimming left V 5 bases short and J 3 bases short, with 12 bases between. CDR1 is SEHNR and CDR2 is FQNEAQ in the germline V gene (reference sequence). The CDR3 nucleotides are TGTGCCAGCAGCCCCCGGTCGGGAACAGATACGCAGTATTTT. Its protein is CASSPRSGTDTQYF.

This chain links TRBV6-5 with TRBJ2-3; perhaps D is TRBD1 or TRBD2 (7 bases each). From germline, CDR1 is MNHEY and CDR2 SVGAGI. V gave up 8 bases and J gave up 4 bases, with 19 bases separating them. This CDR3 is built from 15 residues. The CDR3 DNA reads TGTGCCAGCGCCCTTGAGGGGGCGGGGGCAGATACGCAGTATTTT. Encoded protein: CASALEGAGADTQYF.

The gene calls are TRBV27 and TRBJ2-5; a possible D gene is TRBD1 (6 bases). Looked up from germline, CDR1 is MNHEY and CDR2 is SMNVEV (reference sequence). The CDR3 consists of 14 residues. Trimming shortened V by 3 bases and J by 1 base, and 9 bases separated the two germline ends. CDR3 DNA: TGTGCCAGCAGTTTGAGGGGGATCCAAGAGACCCAGTACTTC. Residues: CASSLRGIQETQYF.

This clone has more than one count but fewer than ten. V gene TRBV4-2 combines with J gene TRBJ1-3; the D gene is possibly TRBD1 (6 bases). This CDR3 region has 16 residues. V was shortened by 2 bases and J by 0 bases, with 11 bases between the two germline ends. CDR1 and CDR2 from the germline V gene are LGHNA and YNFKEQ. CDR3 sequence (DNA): TGTGCCAGCAGCCAAAGTGGGGGGGCCTCTGGAAACACCATATATTTT. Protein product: CASSQSGGASGNTIYF.

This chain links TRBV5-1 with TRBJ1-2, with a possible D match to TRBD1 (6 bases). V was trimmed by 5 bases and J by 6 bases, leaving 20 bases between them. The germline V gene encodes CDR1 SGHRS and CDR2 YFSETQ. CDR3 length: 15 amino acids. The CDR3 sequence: CASSYDRTIANGYTF. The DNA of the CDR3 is TGCGCCAGCAGTTATGACAGGACAATCGCCAATGGCTACACCTTC.

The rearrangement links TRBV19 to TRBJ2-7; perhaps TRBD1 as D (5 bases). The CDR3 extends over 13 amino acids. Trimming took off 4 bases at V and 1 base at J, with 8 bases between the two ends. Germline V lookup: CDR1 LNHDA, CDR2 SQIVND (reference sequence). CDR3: CASSRGHSYEQYF. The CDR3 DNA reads TGTGCCAGTAGTAGGGGCCATTCCTACGAGCAGTACTTC.

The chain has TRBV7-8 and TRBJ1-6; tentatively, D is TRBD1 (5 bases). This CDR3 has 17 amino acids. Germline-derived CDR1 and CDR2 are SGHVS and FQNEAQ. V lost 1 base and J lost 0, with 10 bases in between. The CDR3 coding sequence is TGTGCCAGCAGCTTAGATAGCGGACACTCCTATAATTCACCCCTCCACTTT. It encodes CASSLDSGHSYNSPLHF.

CDR3 region: CASARAQGRENTEAFF. CDR3 in DNA: TGTGCCAGCGCCAGGGCTCAGGGGAGAGAAAACACTGAAGCTTTCTTT. The V and J genes are TRBV21-1 and TRBJ1-1; the table's TRBD1 call for D was not verified on the DNA. TRBV21-1 represents a pseudogene. The CDR3 runs to 16 residues.